This T cell receptor (beta chain) was observed in a study of blood T cell repertoires in COVID-19. The overall study: Samples representing acute and convalescent COVID-19 were sourced from the United States, Italy and Spain. PBMCs, B-cell-depleted T cells, or T cells were the source of the cDNA or gDNA that made up the material.

As originally analysed: Amplifying reference gene primers gave estimates of nucleated cell counts. Generated by immunoSEQ multiplex PCR, the TCRdb table keeps only in-frame clones and is missing some. That table furnishes V, J and clone size, whereas the DNA furnished D and trimming. The sample contains 85,000 to 100,000 clones, approximately 86% of which appear only once. CDR3 length: 16 residues. Losses at the gene ends were 1 base for V and 2 bases for J; bases not matched to a gene: 3. Germline values: CDR1 SGHVS, CDR2 FQNEAQ. The sequence was collected from a man aged 55 to 70 with acute or convalescent COVID-19. Sequencing was performed on peripheral blood. The chain links TRBV7-8 to TRBJ2-5; 11 bases are shared with TRBD1. The CDR3 bases are TGTGCCAGCAGCTTAGGGACAGGGGGCGTTCAAGAGACCCAGTACTTC. It translates to CASSLGTGGVQETQYF. Combining the CDR3 with reference TRBV7-8 and TRBJ2-5 gives the whole variable domain GAGVSQSPRYKVAKRGQDVALRCDPISGHVSLFWYQQALGQGPEFLTYFQNEAQLDKSGLPSDRFFAERPEGSVSTLKIQRTQQEDSAVYLCASSLGTGGVQETQYFGPGTRLLVL.